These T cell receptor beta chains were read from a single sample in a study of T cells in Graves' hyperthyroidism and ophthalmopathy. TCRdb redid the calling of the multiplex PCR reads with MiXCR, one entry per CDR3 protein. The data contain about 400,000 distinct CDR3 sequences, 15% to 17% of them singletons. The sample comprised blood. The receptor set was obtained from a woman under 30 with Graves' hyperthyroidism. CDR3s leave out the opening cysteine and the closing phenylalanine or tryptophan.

cdr3_aa: ASSVGPGTVYGYT
j_call: TRBJ1-2
v_call: TRBV9

cdr3_aa: ATSQNTEAF
j_call: TRBJ1-1
v_call: TRBV6-2/TRBV6-3

cdr3_aa: ASSPGQGAGYGYT
j_call: TRBJ1-2
v_call: TRBV9

cdr3_aa: ASSLLGVGYQETQY
j_call: TRBJ2-5
v_call: TRBV7-2

cdr3_aa: ASTQVGGSTDTQY
j_call: TRBJ2-3
v_call: TRBV7-3

cdr3_aa: ASSVPGEGNQPQH
j_call: TRBJ1-5
v_call: TRBV2

cdr3_aa: ASSFSGDGEQF
j_call: TRBJ2-1
v_call: TRBV7-2

cdr3_aa: ASSEAFARRYYEQY
j_call: TRBJ2-7
v_call: TRBV2

cdr3_aa: SASFGTGGFGEQF
j_call: TRBJ2-1
v_call: TRBV20-1

cdr3_aa: ASGSTVFNYGYT
j_call: TRBJ1-2
v_call: TRBV5-6

cdr3_aa: ASSLSRGPMGT
j_call: TRBJ1-2
v_call: TRBV7-9

cdr3_aa: ASSLVGQVEAF
j_call: TRBJ1-1
v_call: TRBV28

cdr3_aa: SARDPARGPQDGTQY
j_call: TRBJ2-5
v_call: TRBV20-1

cdr3_aa: ASSSQDRGQPQH
j_call: TRBJ1-5
v_call: TRBV28

cdr3_aa: ASSHSAYNSPLH
j_call: TRBJ1-6
v_call: TRBV14

cdr3_aa: ASRLTGSNEQF
j_call: TRBJ2-1
v_call: TRBV6-1

cdr3_aa: TCLEGLAGVWQF
j_call: TRBJ2-1
v_call: TRBV20-1

cdr3_aa: SARDSRRLAGLYEQY
j_call: TRBJ2-7
v_call: TRBV20-1

cdr3_aa: ASSLGLAKETQY
j_call: TRBJ2-5
v_call: TRBV5-1

cdr3_aa: ASRTSGRGGTDTQY
j_call: TRBJ2-3
v_call: TRBV2

cdr3_aa: ASSPTGYTGELF
j_call: TRBJ2-2
v_call: TRBV11-1

cdr3_aa: ASRMTGGSGEQY
j_call: TRBJ2-7
v_call: TRBV6-1

cdr3_aa: SRPSTGEETQY
j_call: TRBJ2-5
v_call: TRBV29-1

cdr3_aa: ASSLERGQETQY
j_call: TRBJ2-5
v_call: TRBV7-2